This TCR beta chain was recovered during a study of graft-versus-host responses after intestinal transplantation. Germline lookup yields CDR1 SGHTA and CDR2 FQGTGA. Deletions cut 1 base from V and 8 bases from J, with 11 bases between. This CDR3 contains 13 residues. A word on this clone: Its target is not known.

TCRdb's copy holds only in-frame clones and misses some; the assay was immunoSEQ multiplex PCR. The repertoire has about 110,000 clones, around 94% of them found once; the top ten carry about 0.2%. This rearrangement joins TRBV7-3 to TRBJ2-5; possible D gene TRBD2, 6 bases. This receptor was taken from a human donor who was the organ donor for an intestinal transplant. The specimen comprised unstimulated CD4+ T cells sorted from spleen or lymph node cells, sampled before transplant. As DNA, the CDR3 is TGTGCCAGCAGCTTAAATCCCGGGGGAACCCAGTACTTC. It codes for CASSLNPGGTQYF.